The 22 T cell receptor beta chains below all came from one sample that was sequenced in a study of T cells in Graves' hyperthyroidism and ophthalmopathy. The source material, RNA transcripts, was used to amplify TCR beta CDR3 regions. Primed by the HTBI set, a first-round RT-PCR was run on the TCR CDR3. TCRdb ran MiXCR on the multiplex PCR reads and lists one entry per CDR3 protein. The data contain about 560,000 distinct CDR3 sequences, around 17% of them seen just once; the ten biggest clones take up 18%. Specimen: blood. The receptors originated from a young woman with Graves' hyperthyroidism.

The gene calls are TRBV7-8 and TRBJ2-2; maybe TRBD2 (6 bases). CDR3 length: 15 amino acids. Trimming cost V 3 bases and J 1 base, with 9 bases left between them. Germline V CDR1 and CDR2: SGHVS, FQNEAQ. The CDR3 loop reads CASSFAGLNTGELFF. DNA of the CDR3: TGTGCCAGCAGCTTCGCGGGGCTGAACACCGGGGAGCTGTTTTTT. The variable domain in full, completed from reference TRBV7-8 and TRBJ2-2, reads GAGVSQSPRYKVAKRGQDVALRCDPISGHVSLFWYQQALGQGPEFLTYFQNEAQLDKSGLPSDRFFAERPEGSVSTLKIQRTQQEDSAVYLCASSFAGLNTGELFFGEGSRLTVL.

The chain couples TRBV20-1 to TRBJ1-4; D is perhaps TRBD1 (5 bases). Germline V gives CDR1 DFQATT, CDR2 SNEGSKA (reference sequence). This CDR3 is 14 amino acids long. The V end was cut by 6 bases, the J end by 5 bases, with 16 bases between. CDR3 protein: CSASLGQLNEKLFF. The CDR3 region has the DNA TGCAGTGCCTCCCTGGGGCAGTTGAATGAAAAACTGTTTTTT.

The J gene is TRBJ1-2, the V gene TRBV3-1; D possibly corresponds to TRBD1 (6 bases). V gave up 3 bases and J gave up 7 bases, with 15 bases separating them. The CDR3 totals 14 residues. CDR1 is LGHDT, CDR2 YNNKEL, per germline (reference sequence). CDR3 in DNA: TGTGCCAGCAGCCAGGCACAGGGTGTGAGTGGCTACACCTTC. Translation gives CASSQAQGVSGYTF.

This clonotype was detected many times. The rearrangement links TRBV20-1 to TRBJ2-7, with 10 bases that match TRBD2. The CDR3 extends over 15 amino acids. Germline V CDR1 and CDR2: DFQATT, SNEGSKA (reference sequence). The ends lost 0 bases at V and 3 bases at J; junction bases unmatched: 5. The CDR3: CSARDTSGKIYEQYF. CDR3 in DNA: TGCAGTGCTAGAGATACTAGCGGGAAAATCTACGAGCAGTACTTC.

This clonotype was recorded many times. The chain joins TRBV12-3 or TRBV12-4 to TRBJ2-7; 7 positions agree with TRBD2. The J segment lost 0 bases and the V segment lost 6 bases, leaving 11 bases of the junction unmatched. This CDR3 spans 16 amino acids. CDR3 nucleotide sequence: TGTGCCAGCAGCAGCCCTCGAGCGGGGAGCTCCTACGAGCAGTACTTC. Residues: CASSSPRAGSSYEQYF.

This clonotype was seen ten or more times. This chain links TRBV3-1 with TRBJ2-5; D not certain. This CDR3 comprises 14 residues. V gave up 0 bases and J gave up 1 base, with 6 bases separating them. The V gene's germline CDR1 is LGHDT and CDR2 YNNKEL (reference sequence). The CDR3 is CASSQEGPQETQYF. For the CDR3, the DNA is TGTGCCAGCAGCCAAGAAGGTCCCCAAGAGACCCAGTACTTC.

This sequence joins TRBV12-3 or TRBV12-4 and TRBJ1-1; unclear D gene. The CDR3 is made up of 12 amino acids. V lost 4 bases and J lost 6, with 9 bases in between. This CDR3 is CASSSRRAEAFF. CDR3 nucleotides: TGTGCCAGCAGTTCTCGACGGGCTGAAGCTTTCTTT.

This clonotype was picked up many times. This rearrangement joins TRBV6-2 or TRBV6-3 to TRBJ2-2, with a tentative D call TRBD2 (6 bases). CDR1 MNHEY and CDR2 SVGEGT come from the germline V gene. This CDR3 comprises 15 residues. V was pared by 5 bases and J by 4 bases, with 14 bases between. DNA for the CDR3: TGTGCCAGCAGTGGAGGGCAGCAGGTCACCGGGGAGCTGTTTTTT. This encodes CASSGGQQVTGELFF.

This clonotype was found many times. V and J are TRBV12-3 or TRBV12-4 and TRBJ1-4; TRBD1 matches 8 bases. This CDR3 region has 20 residues. V trimming: 7 bases; J trimming: 0 bases; junction bases outside the gene matches: 19. The CDR3 sequence: CASTQSRGPAQSSTNEKLFF. The CDR3 region has the DNA TGTGCCAGCACCCAAAGCAGGGGGCCCGCACAATCTTCAACTAATGAAAAACTGTTTTTT.

This clonotype was detected only a few times. V usage is TRBV3-1 and J usage is TRBJ2-3; D remains ambiguous. The V end was cut by 7 bases, the J end by 4 bases, with 18 bases between. The CDR3 extends over 15 amino acids. Germline V gene lookup returns CDR1 LGHDT and CDR2 YNNKEL (reference sequence). In nucleotides, the CDR3 is TGTGCCAGCAACCAGGTCGGGCTAGGCGCAGATACGCAGTATTTT. As protein: CASNQVGLGADTQYF.

This clonotype came up many times. V gene TRBV24-1 combines with J gene TRBJ2-5; TRBD2 is a possible D gene (5 bases). The length of the CDR3 is 15 residues. With 4 bases removed from V and 2 bases from J, the gap between germline ends came to 13 bases. Germline CDR1 reads KGHDR; CDR2 reads SFDVKD. The CDR3, as DNA: TGTGCCACCAGTGACCAAGCCCCGGGACAAGAGACCCAGTACTTC. It codes for CATSDQAPGQETQYF.

The chain carries TRBV18 and TRBJ2-7; D could derive from TRBD1 or TRBD2 (7 bases each). The CDR3 spans 13 residues. Germline CDR1 is KGHSH and CDR2 is LQKENI. Trimming cost V 0 bases and J 7 bases, with 10 bases left between them. Here the CDR3 DNA reads TGTGCCAGCTCACCACCGCAGGGGGGGGAGCAGTACTTC. This codes for CASSPPQGGEQYF. The complete variable domain, with remaining parts taken from reference TRBV18 and TRBJ2-7, reads NAGVMQNPRHLVRRRGQEARLRCSPMKGHSHVYWYRQLPEEGLKFMVYLQKENIIDESGMPKERFSAEFPKEGPSILRIQQVVRGDSAAYFCASSPPQGGEQYFGPGTRLTVT.

This clonotype was seen repeatedly, ten times or more. The V and J genes are TRBV28 and TRBJ2-5; 8 bases are a match to TRBD2. This CDR3 spans 14 amino acids. Per the germline V gene, CDR1 is MDHEN and CDR2 is SYDVKM. J was trimmed by 1 base and V by 6 bases; bases with no gene match: 4. CDR3 loop: CASSPGGAQETQYF. Here the CDR3 DNA reads TGTGCCAGCAGCCCCGGGGGGGCCCAAGAGACCCAGTACTTC. Full variable domain (outside the CDR3, taken from reference TRBV28 and TRBJ2-5): DVKVTQSSRYLVKRTGEKVFLECVQDMDHENMFWYRQDPGLGLRLIYFSYDVKMKEKGDIPEGYSVSREKKERFSLILESASTNQTSMYLCASSPGGAQETQYFGPGTRLLVL.

This clonotype was detected ten times or more. The CDR3: CSARKAGDTGELFF. The CDR3 DNA reads TGCAGTGCTAGAAAGGCTGGGGACACCGGGGAGCTGTTTTTT. The chain uses TRBV20-1 and TRBJ2-2; D not resolved. The ends were cut back, 2 bases at V and 3 bases at J, with 10 bases in the middle. Germline CDR1 is DFQATT and CDR2 is SNEGSKA (reference sequence). The CDR3 has 14 residues.

The chain is built from TRBV4-1 and TRBJ2-7; no firm D call. V was cut by 2 bases and J by 7 bases, with 9 bases left in between. The V gene's germline CDR1 is MGHRA and CDR2 YSYEKL. The CDR3 has 12 residues. The CDR3 sequence is CASSQILGEQYF. CDR3 nucleotide sequence: TGCGCCAGCAGCCAAATCCTAGGGGAGCAGTACTTC.

The table lists this clonotype with a few counts. The rearrangement joins TRBV7-6 to TRBJ1-1; possible D gene TRBD1, 6 bases. Trimming pared 0 bases from V and 5 bases from J, leaving 13 bases between. The CDR3 is 15 amino acids. Germline loops: CDR1 SGHVS, CDR2 FNYEAQ. CDR3 sequence: CASSLALGRGTEAFF. The CDR3 DNA follows: TGTGCCAGCAGCTTAGCGCTCGGGAGGGGGACTGAAGCTTTCTTT.

CDR3 protein: CSVVARGSYEQYF. CDR3 bases: TGCAGCGTTGTCGCCAGGGGGTCCTACGAGCAGTACTTC. This rearrangement joins TRBV29-1 to TRBJ2-7, with TRBD1 matching 7 bases. The V gene end was trimmed by 4 bases and the J gene end by 1 base; junction bases not matched to a gene: 4. This CDR3 has 13 residues. Germline V CDR1 and CDR2: SQVTM, ANQGSEA.

The chain has TRBV29-1 and TRBJ2-1; possibly TRBD2 for D (6 bases). V was trimmed by 6 bases and J by 4 bases, leaving 10 bases between them. Germline V gene data show CDR1 as SQVTM and CDR2 as ANQGSEA. The CDR3 is 12 residues long. Here the CDR3 DNA reads TGCAGCGTAGACCGGGGGTACAATGAGCAGTTCTTC. This gives the protein CSVDRGYNEQFF.

This clonotype appeared a few times. CDR3 region: CASSHSGSSETQYF. In nucleotides, the CDR3 is TGTGCCAGCAGCCATAGCGGGAGCTCGGAGACCCAGTACTTC. The chain combines TRBV3-1 with TRBJ2-5, with 9 bases lining up with TRBD2. V shed 3 bases, J shed 5 bases, and the junction held 4 bases outside the gene matches. This CDR3 is built from 14 residues. Germline CDR1 reads LGHDT; CDR2 reads YNNKEL (reference sequence).

This clonotype was counted ten times or more. The J gene is TRBJ2-3, the V gene TRBV7-3; D is tentatively TRBD1 or TRBD2 (6 bases each). CDR1 SGHTA and CDR2 FQGTGA come from the germline V gene. With 5 bases removed from V and 5 bases from J, the gap between germline ends came to 17 bases. The CDR3 has 15 residues. This chain's CDR3 is CASSAVGGQGDTQYF. CDR3 nucleotide sequence: TGTGCCAGCAGCGCCGTAGGGGGGCAGGGAGATACGCAGTATTTT.

The sample holds many counts of this clonotype. The V call is TRBV27, the J call TRBJ2-3; 8 nucleotides align to TRBD2. CDR3 size: 14 residues. V was clipped by 7 bases and J by 1 base; unmatched bases: 4. Germline CDR1 reads MNHEY; CDR2 reads SMNVEV (reference sequence). The CDR3 loop is CASTSGGRTDTQYF. CDR3 sequence (DNA): TGTGCCAGCACCAGCGGGGGACGCACAGATACGCAGTATTTT.

The CDR3 DNA sequence: TGCAGTGCTAGTACACCCGGGCTGGGCCGCCGGGAACAGCCCCAGCATTTT. Protein: CSASTPGLGRREQPQHF. This chain connects TRBV20-1 to TRBJ1-5; D ambiguous. The CDR3 totals 17 residues. Germline values: CDR1 DFQATT, CDR2 SNEGSKA (reference sequence). V lost 3 bases, J lost 7 bases, and 25 bases lay in between.